This T cell receptor beta chain appears in the sequencing data of a study of response to subunit inactivated influenza vaccine (dated 2018 in TCRdb). Describing the broader study: Deep quantitative profiling of the T cell receptor repertoire was used in the study to follow responses to a trivalent subunit inactivated influenza vaccine.

This clonotype was observed many times. No cognate antigen has been identified for it. Base qualities are not provided; no much larger clone lies one nucleotide away. The junction shows trimming of 4 bases on V and 1 base on J, and the gene matches do not reach 2 bases of it. From cysteine to phenylalanine, the CDR3 is 13 amino acids long. The CDR3 DNA has 39 bases and is translated from base 1. CDR1 and CDR2, looked up from the germline V gene, are SQVTM and ANQGSEA. Paper-wide results and their limitations: It was suggested by the authors that each seasonal influenza vaccination may recruit only a limited number of new T cells.

Library preparation employed RT-PCR. TCRdb records Illumina HiSeq 2500 as the sequencer. The public reads were reanalyzed by TCRdb: fastp trimming at Q25, MiXCR alignment, in-frame beta chains only. Each CDR3 protein appears once, grouped with its most common genes and DNA. Recorded for this sample are more than 700,000 distinct CDR3 sequences; over 20% of them occurred a single time. More than 8.5% of the sample comes from the top ten. In this chain, TRBV29-1 is recombined with TRBJ1-1; the central 8 bases match TRBD1. The sequences come from PBMCs from blood, collected more than 4 days after vaccination. This receptor was obtained from a man aged 50-60 years who received an inactivated influenza vaccine. Donor details come from another sample of the same person, matched by shared clones. The nucleotide sequence is given as TGCAGCGTTGCAGGGGGCGCGAACACTGAAGCTTTCTTT. Its protein reads: CSVAGGANTEAFF.